The source of this T cell receptor beta chain is a study of graft-versus-host responses after intestinal transplantation. The V end lost 1 base, the J end lost 6 bases, and 11 bases lay between the germline ends. From germline, CDR1 is MGHDK and CDR2 SYGVNS. There are 14 residues in the CDR3. Assay used: immunoSEQ multiplex PCR; TCRdb lists only in-frame clones, some missing. The table shows 13,000 or so clones, with around 74% occurring only once. Tissue processing of the graft released intraepithelial and lamina propria lymphocytes from it. The sample consisted of ileum tissue, taken 16 days after intestinal transplant. The gene calls are TRBV25-1 and TRBJ2-3; a possible D gene is TRBD2 (5 bases). The source is a human patient who received an intestinal transplant, so some T cells may come from the graft donor. CDR3 loop: CASSELRDGDTQYF. The DNA of the CDR3 is TGTGCCAGCAGTGAATTGAGGGATGGCGATACGCAGTATTTT.